This T cell receptor beta chain was profiled in a study of human T cells and chemical hapten exposure. TCRdb analysed the RACE reads with MiXCR anew, one entry per CDR3 protein. The sample lists roughly 120,000 distinct CDR3 sequences, around an eighth occurring once. Germline CDR1 and CDR2: GTSNPN and SVGIG (reference sequence). The CDR3 extends over 16 amino acids. V lost 0 bases and J 7 bases, leaving 19 bases between the germline ends. This clonotype was seen only a few times. Time point specified: pre-sensitization, week 0. Treatment here: therapeutic diphenylcyclopropenone sensitization with weekly scalp DPC.

The sequencing used whole blood, collected in connection with sensitization to the hapten diphenylcyclopropenone (DPC). The chain couples TRBV30 to TRBJ2-1; tentative D call: TRBD2 (5 bases). The sequence was obtained from a young woman with alopecia areata. Some clones in this sample may be carry-over from other donors' samples. The CDR3 sequence is CAWSVMASRMRNEQFF. CDR3 coding DNA: TGTGCCTGGAGTGTTATGGCTAGCCGGATGAGAAATGAGCAGTTCTTC.